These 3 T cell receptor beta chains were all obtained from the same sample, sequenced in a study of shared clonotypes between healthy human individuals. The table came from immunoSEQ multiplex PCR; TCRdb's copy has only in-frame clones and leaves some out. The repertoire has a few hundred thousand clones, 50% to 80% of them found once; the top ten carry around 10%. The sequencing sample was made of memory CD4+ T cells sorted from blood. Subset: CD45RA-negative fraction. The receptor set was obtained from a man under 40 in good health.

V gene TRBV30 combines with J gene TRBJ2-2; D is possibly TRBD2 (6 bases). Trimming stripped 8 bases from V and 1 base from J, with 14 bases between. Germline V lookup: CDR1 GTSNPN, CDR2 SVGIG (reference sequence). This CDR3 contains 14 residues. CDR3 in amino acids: CAGGVLRNTGELFF. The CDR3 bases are TGTGCCGGAGGGGTTCTCCGGAACACCGGGGAGCTGTTTTTT.

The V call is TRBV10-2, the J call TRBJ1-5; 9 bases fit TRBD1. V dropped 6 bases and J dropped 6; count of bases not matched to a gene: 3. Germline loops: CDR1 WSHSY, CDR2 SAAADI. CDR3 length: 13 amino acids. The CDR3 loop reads CASRGDRVQPQHF. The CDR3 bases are TGCGCCAGCAGGGGGGACAGGGTTCAGCCCCAGCATTTT.

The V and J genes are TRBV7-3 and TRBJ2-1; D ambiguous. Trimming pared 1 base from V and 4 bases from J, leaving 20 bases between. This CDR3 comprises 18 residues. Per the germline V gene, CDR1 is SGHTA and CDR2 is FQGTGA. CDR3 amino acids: CASSLMAASQLTYNEQFF. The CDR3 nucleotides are TGTGCCAGCAGCTTAATGGCAGCCTCCCAACTTACATACAATGAGCAGTTCTTC.